This T cell receptor (beta chain) is from a study of chemoradiotherapy in HPV16-positive cancers. The CDR3 loop spans 15 amino acids. The germline V gene encodes CDR1 SGDLS and CDR2 YYNGEE. V shed 4 bases and J shed 5 bases, with 16 bases lying between them. This clone was observed a few times. The antigen remains unidentified. Study-wide results and limits: HPV-responsive T-cell expansion during chemoradiotherapy was linked to improved recurrence-free survival in HPV16-positive patients. Functional assays defining HPV-specific T cells used only two HPV16-positive patients.

Repertoires were generated with immunoSEQ multiplex PCR, while TCRdb's copy carries only in-frame clones and drops some. The sample has about 6,100 clones, roughly 73% seen once. This clonotype was sampled from a human donor with HPV-associated anogenital cancer. Sequencing used tumor tissue, obtained from a patient who underwent chemoradiotherapy. V gene TRBV9 combines with J gene TRBJ2-1; D unresolved. The CDR3 bases are TGTGCCAGCAGCCCCTACGGGCTAGTCAACAATGAGCAGTTCTTC. Its translation is CASSPYGLVNNEQFF.